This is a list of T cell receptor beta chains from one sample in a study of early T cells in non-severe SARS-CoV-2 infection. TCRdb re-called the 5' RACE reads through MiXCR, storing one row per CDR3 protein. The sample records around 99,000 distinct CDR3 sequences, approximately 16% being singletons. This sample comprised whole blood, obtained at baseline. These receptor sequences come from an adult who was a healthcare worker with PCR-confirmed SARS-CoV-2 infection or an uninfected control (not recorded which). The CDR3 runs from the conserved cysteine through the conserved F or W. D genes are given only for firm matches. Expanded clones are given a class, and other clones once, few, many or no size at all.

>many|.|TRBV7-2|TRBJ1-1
CASSSPGRVAFF
TGTGCCAGCAGCTCCCCAGGGAGGGTAGCTTTCTTT
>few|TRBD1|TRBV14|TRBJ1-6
CASSRDRGRDNSPLHF
TGTGCCAGCAGCCGGGACAGGGGGCGCGATAATTCACCCCTCCACTTT
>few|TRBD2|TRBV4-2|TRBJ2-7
CASSQGTTSGRFYEQYF
TGTGCCAGCAGCCAGGGTACGACTAGCGGGAGGTTTTACGAGCAGTACTTC
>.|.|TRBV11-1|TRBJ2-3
CASSFAANPGDTQYF
TGTGCCAGCAGCTTCGCCGCGAACCCAGGGGATACGCAGTATTTT
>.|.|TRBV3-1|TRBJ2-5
CASSSVGTQYF
TGTGCCAGCAGCTCTGTAGGGACCCAGTACTTC
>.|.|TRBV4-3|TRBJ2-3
CASSQGRVRDTQYF
TGCGCCAGCAGCCAAGGCCGGGTCAGGGATACGCAGTATTTT
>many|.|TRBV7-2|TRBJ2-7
CASSPRYEQYF
TGTGCCAGCAGCCCCCGTTACGAGCAGTACTTC
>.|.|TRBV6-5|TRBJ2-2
CASSYGTAGTGELFF
TGTGCCAGCAGTTACGGGACAGCGGGCACCGGGGAGCTGTTTTTT
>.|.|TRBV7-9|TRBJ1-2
CASSLLADGYTF
TGTGCCAGCAGCTTATTGGCTGATGGCTACACCTTC
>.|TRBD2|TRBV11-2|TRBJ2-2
CASSPAGGRTGELFF
TGTGCCAGCAGCCCAGCCGGCGGGAGGACCGGGGAGCTGTTTTTT
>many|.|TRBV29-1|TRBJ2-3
CSVGTAGLNTQYF
TGCAGCGTTGGAACGGCGGGTCTGAATACGCAGTATTTT
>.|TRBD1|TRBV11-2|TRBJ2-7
CASSPPGQFSHEQYF
TGTGCCAGCAGCCCCCCGGGACAGTTTAGCCACGAGCAGTACTTC
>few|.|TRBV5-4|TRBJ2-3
CASSLDFGGTDTQYF
TGTGCCAGCAGCTTGGACTTCGGGGGCACAGATACGCAGTATTTT
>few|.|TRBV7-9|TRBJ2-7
CASSLAQGNYEQYF
TGTGCCAGCAGCTTAGCACAGGGCAACTACGAGCAGTACTTC
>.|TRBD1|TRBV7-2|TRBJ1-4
CASSFSQGVGEKLFF
TGTGCCAGCAGCTTTTCCCAGGGGGTTGGTGAAAAACTGTTTTTT
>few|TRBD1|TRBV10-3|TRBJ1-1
CAISAQKGAHTEAFF
TGTGCCATCAGCGCCCAAAAGGGGGCCCACACTGAAGCTTTCTTT
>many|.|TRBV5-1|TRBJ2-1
CASSPQLSGGPHNEQFF
TGCGCCAGCAGCCCCCAATTGAGCGGAGGGCCCCACAATGAGCAGTTCTTC
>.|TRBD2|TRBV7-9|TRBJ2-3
CASSRGLAGWTTSTDTQYF
TGTGCCAGCAGCCGCGGACTAGCGGGATGGACTACTAGCACAGATACGCAGTATTTT
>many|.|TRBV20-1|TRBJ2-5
CSAPGTQYF
TGCAGTGCTCCCGGGACCCAGTACTTC
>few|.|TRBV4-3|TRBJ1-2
CASGRTNYGYTF
TGCGCCAGCGGACGGACGAACTATGGCTACACCTTC
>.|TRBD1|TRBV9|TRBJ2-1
CASSVRPGTGEQDNEQFF
TGTGCCAGCAGCGTGAGGCCCGGGACAGGGGAACAGGACAATGAGCAGTTCTTC
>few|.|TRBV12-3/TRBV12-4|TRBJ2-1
CASTQDGGRMFF
TGTGCCAGCACCCAAGATGGGGGGCGCATGTTCTTC
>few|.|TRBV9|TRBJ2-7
CASSPRQAGTYEQYF
TGTGCCAGCAGCCCCAGACAGGCAGGAACCTACGAGCAGTACTTC
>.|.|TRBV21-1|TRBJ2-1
CASRTSGSVLF
TGTGCCAGCAGAACTAGCGGGAGCGTCCTCTTC
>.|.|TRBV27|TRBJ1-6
CASSLFTGTNSPLHF
TGTGCCAGCAGTTTATTTACAGGCACGAATTCACCCCTCCACTTT
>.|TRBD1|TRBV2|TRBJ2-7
CASGTDHEQYF
TGTGCCAGCGGGACAGATCACGAGCAGTACTTC
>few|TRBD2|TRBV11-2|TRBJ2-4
CASGEGAKNIQYF
TGTGCCAGCGGGGAGGGAGCCAAAAACATTCAGTACTTC
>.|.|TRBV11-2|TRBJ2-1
CASSLDLGTYNEQFF
TGTGCCAGCAGCTTAGATCTTGGAACCTACAATGAGCAGTTCTTC
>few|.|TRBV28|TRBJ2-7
CASSLNEQYF
TGTGCCAGCAGTTTGAATGAGCAGTACTTC
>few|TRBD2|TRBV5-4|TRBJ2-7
CATRGGGRPPYEQYF
TGTGCCACTCGGGGGGGCGGGAGGCCCCCCTACGAGCAGTACTTC
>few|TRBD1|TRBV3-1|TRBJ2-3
CASSPGTGRADTQYF
TGTGCCAGCAGCCCCGGGACAGGGCGGGCAGATACGCAGTATTTT
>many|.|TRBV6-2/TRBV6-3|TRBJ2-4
CASSPRQTPGNIQYF
TGTGCCAGCAGCCCCCGCCAGACACCGGGAAACATTCAGTACTTC
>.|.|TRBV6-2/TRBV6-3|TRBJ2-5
CASRRGGRGLETQYF
TGTGCCAGCCGTCGAGGTGGGAGAGGCTTGGAGACCCAGTACTTC
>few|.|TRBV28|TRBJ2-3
CASSRVGNTDTQYF
TGTGCCAGCAGCCGAGTGGGGAACACAGATACGCAGTATTTT
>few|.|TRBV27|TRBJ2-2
CASTLRGPPGELFF
TGTGCCAGCACCCTACGAGGGCCCCCCGGGGAGCTGTTTTTT
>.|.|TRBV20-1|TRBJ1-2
CSARLDRGHYGYTF
TGCAGTGCTAGATTGGACAGAGGGCACTATGGCTACACCTTC
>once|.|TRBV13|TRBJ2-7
CASSLGRDRTYEQYF
TGTGCCAGCAGCTTAGGCCGGGACCGCACCTACGAGCAGTACTTC
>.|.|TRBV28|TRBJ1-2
CASRFWDGYTF
TGTGCCAGCAGATTTTGGGACGGCTACACCTTC
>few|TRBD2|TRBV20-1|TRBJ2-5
CSAGGYSGGQETQYF
TGCAGTGCCGGCGGGTATAGCGGGGGCCAAGAGACCCAGTACTTC
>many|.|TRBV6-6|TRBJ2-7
CASSYDSYAVYEQYF
TGTGCCAGCAGTTACGATTCCTATGCGGTCTACGAGCAGTACTTC
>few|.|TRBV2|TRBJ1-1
CASSEVGPQAGNTEAFF
TGTGCCAGCAGTGAAGTTGGACCCCAAGCCGGGAACACTGAAGCTTTCTTT